The source of this T cell receptor beta chain is a study of blood T cell repertoires in COVID-19. The V gene's germline CDR1 is MDHEN and CDR2 SYDVKM. Trimming shortened V by 6 bases and J by 8 bases, and 13 bases separated the two germline ends. This CDR3 contains 13 residues. Per the authors' pipeline: Using reference gene primer amplification, nucleated cell counts were estimated. Sequencing used immunoSEQ multiplex PCR; TCRdb keeps in-frame clones, though not all of them. V, J and clone size are taken as reported in that table, and D and trimming were inferred from the DNA itself. The data show some 180,000 clones, around 90% seen once. During active infection, Seattle patients enrolled and were then monitored through disease.

The sequence derives from a man between 18 and 29 years old with COVID-19, enrolled during active disease. This sequence joins TRBV28 and TRBJ1-4; D remains ambiguous. The sequenced sample consisted of peripheral blood. The CDR3 spells CASRGEEREKLFF. The CDR3 region has the DNA TGTGCCAGCAGAGGAGAGGAAAGAGAAAAACTGTTTTTT.